Listed here are 12 T cell receptor beta chains from one sample, sequenced in a study of molecular identifiers for immune sequencing clone quantification. In TCRdb, the PCR reads were re-called with MiXCR into one record per CDR3 protein. The sample holds approximately 670,000 distinct CDR3 sequences, just under 20% seen once. The source material was naive CD8+ T cells from blood, with Jurkat cell RNA spiked in. Subset reported: FACS-sorted CD8+CD4-CCR7+CD45RA+ naive T cells. Every receptor here comes from a human donor in good health. Some libraries in this study had Jurkat cell RNA spiked in.

The genes are TRBV7-2 and TRBJ2-7; a possible D gene is TRBD2 (6 bases). In germline, CDR1 is SGHTA, CDR2 FQGNSA. This CDR3 is built from 16 residues. V lost 0 bases, J lost 0 bases, and 12 bases lay in between. DNA for the CDR3: TGTGCCAGCAGCTTAGCGATCCGGGGGTCCTCCTACGAGCAGTACTTC. It translates to CASSLAIRGSSYEQYF.

This clonotype has a handful of counts. Here the CDR3 DNA reads TGCGCCAGCAGCTTGGCGCTAGCGGGAGAGCAGTACTTC. It yields the protein CASSLALAGEQYF. The V gene is TRBV5-1, the J gene TRBJ2-7; 9 nucleotides line up with TRBD2. The CDR3 loop spans 13 amino acids. Germline V gene data show CDR1 as SGHRS and CDR2 as YFSETQ. V shed 0 bases, J shed 7 bases, and the junction held 2 bases outside the gene matches.

The rearrangement uses TRBV14 and TRBJ2-7; D not certain. Germline CDR1 is SGHDN and CDR2 is FVKESK. V lost 1 base and J 4 bases, leaving 11 bases between the germline ends. The CDR3 has 14 residues. The CDR3: CASSQGEVVYEQYF. The CDR3 DNA is TGTGCCAGCAGCCAAGGCGAGGTGGTTTACGAGCAGTACTTC. The entire variable domain, with the rest obtained from reference TRBV14 and TRBJ2-7, is as follows: EAGVTQFPSHSVIEKGQTVTLRCDPISGHDNLYWYRRVMGKEIKFLLHFVKESKQDESGMPNNRFLAERTGGTYSTLKVQPAELEDSGVYFCASSQGEVVYEQYFGPGTRLTVT.

The sample holds many counts of this clonotype. The chain uses TRBV20-1 and TRBJ2-7; 7 bases align to TRBD1. This CDR3 has 13 amino acids. The ends lost 2 bases at V and 4 bases at J; junction bases unmatched: 5. CDR1 DFQATT and CDR2 SNEGSKA come from the germline V gene (reference sequence). The CDR3 sequence: CSARSRGQYEQYF. As DNA, the CDR3 is TGCAGTGCTAGATCAAGGGGACAGTACGAGCAGTACTTC.

This clonotype was detected only a few times. The V call is TRBV27, the J call TRBJ1-2; 9 bases match TRBD1. The CDR3 runs 14 residues. V lost 4 bases, J lost 2 bases, and 2 bases stayed unmatched. From germline, CDR1 is MNHEY and CDR2 SMNVEV (reference sequence). The CDR3 nucleotides are TGTGCCAGCAGTTATGGACAGGGGAACTATGGCTACACCTTC. It is translated as CASSYGQGNYGYTF.

This clonotype turned up a few times. This chain connects TRBV7-9 to TRBJ2-1; TRBD2 matches 16 bases. The V gene end was trimmed by 4 bases and the J gene end by 6 bases; junction bases not matched to a gene: 3. From germline, CDR1 is SEHNR and CDR2 FQNEAQ (reference sequence). This CDR3 is built from 16 residues. CDR3 sequence: CASSSGTSGRANEQFF. In DNA, the CDR3 is TGTGCCAGCAGCTCCGGGACTAGCGGGAGGGCCAATGAGCAGTTCTTC.

This clonotype was detected many times. The CDR3 here is CAWSLPREQYF. DNA for the CDR3: TGTGCCTGGAGCCTCCCACGCGAGCAGTACTTC. The chain links TRBV30 to TRBJ2-7, with D uncertain. CDR3 size: 11 residues. Germline CDR1 reads GTSNPN; CDR2 reads SVGIG (reference sequence). V lost 3 bases and J 6 bases, leaving 9 bases between the germline ends.

Regarding this clonotype: A read error may account for a junction end that differs from germline. The J gene is TRBJ1-2, the V gene TRBV2, with D unclear. This CDR3 has 12 amino acids. Per the germline V gene, CDR1 is SNHLY and CDR2 is FYNNEI. This CDR3 is CAGSAEGYGYTF. CDR3 DNA sequence: TGTGCCGGCAGTGCGGAGGGCTATGGCTACACCTTC.

For this clonotype: Since a much larger clone is just one base distant, this may be a read error. This chain joins TRBV19 and TRBJ1-1; D is unclear. The CDR3 consists of 14 residues. Germline V gene lookup returns CDR1 LNHDA and CDR2 SQIVND (reference sequence). The V end was cut by 1 base, the J end by 4 bases, with 10 bases between. The CDR3: CASSIGPGCTEAFF. The CDR3, as DNA: TGTGCCAGTAGTATAGGTCCGGGGTGCACTGAAGCTTTCTTT. The full variable domain, rest sourced from reference TRBV19 and TRBJ1-1, is DGGITQSPKYLFRKEGQNVTLSCEQNLNHDAMYWYRQDPGQGLRLIYYSQIVNDFQKGDIAEGYSVSREKKESFPLTVTSAQKNPTAFYLCASSIGPGCTEAFFGQGTRLTVV.

This clonotype has ten or more counts. The rearrangement joins TRBV11-2 to TRBJ2-1; D remains ambiguous. The CDR3 covers 11 residues. Trimming removed 7 bases at V and 4 bases at J, with 5 bases between. Germline V gene lookup returns CDR1 SGHAT and CDR2 FQNNGV. In nucleotides, the CDR3 is TGTGCCAGCAAAAGTTACAATGAGCAGTTCTTC. It translates to CASKSYNEQFF. Using reference TRBV11-2 and TRBJ2-1 for the parts outside the CDR3, the full variable domain is EAGVAQSPRYKIIEKRQSVAFWCNPISGHATLYWYQQILGQGPKLLIQFQNNGVVDDSQLPKDRFSAERLKGVDSTLKIQPAKLEDSAVYLCASKSYNEQFFGPGTRLTVL.

The table lists this clonotype with a few counts. This chain links TRBV5-6 with TRBJ2-1; no reliable D call. The germline V gene encodes CDR1 SGHDT and CDR2 YYEEEE. The CDR3 spans 12 residues. The V end lost 1 base, the J end lost 6 bases, and 5 bases lay between the germline ends. The CDR3 here is CASSLNLNEQFF. The CDR3 nucleotides are TGTGCCAGCAGCTTGAACCTCAATGAGCAGTTCTTC. The whole variable domain, filled in from reference TRBV5-6 and TRBJ2-1, reads DAGVTQSPTHLIKTRGQQVTLRCSPKSGHDTVSWYQQALGQGPQFIFQYYEEEERQRGNFPDRFSGHQFPNYSSELNVNALLLGDSALYLCASSLNLNEQFFGPGTRLTVL.

In this sample, this clonotype turned up many times. The chain combines TRBV12-3 or TRBV12-4 with TRBJ2-2; 8 bases line up with TRBD2. The CDR3 contains 15 residues. The ends lost 5 bases at V and 0 bases at J; junction bases unmatched: 2. CDR3 amino acids: CASSTGLANTGELFF. The CDR3 DNA reads as TGTGCCAGCAGTACGGGACTAGCGAACACCGGGGAGCTGTTTTTT.